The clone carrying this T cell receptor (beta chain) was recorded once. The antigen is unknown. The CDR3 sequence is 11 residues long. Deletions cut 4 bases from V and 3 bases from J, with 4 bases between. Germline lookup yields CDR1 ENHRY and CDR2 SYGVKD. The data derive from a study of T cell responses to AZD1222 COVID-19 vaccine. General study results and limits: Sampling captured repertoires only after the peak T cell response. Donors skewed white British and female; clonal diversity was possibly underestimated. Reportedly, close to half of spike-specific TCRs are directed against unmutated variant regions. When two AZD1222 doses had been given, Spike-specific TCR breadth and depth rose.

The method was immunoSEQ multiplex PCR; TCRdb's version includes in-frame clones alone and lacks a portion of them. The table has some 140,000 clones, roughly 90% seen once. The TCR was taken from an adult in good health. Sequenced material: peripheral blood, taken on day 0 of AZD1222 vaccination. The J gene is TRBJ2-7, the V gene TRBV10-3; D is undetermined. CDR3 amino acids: CAISGGYEQYF. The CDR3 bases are TGTGCCATCAGTGGGGGCTACGAGCAGTACTTC.